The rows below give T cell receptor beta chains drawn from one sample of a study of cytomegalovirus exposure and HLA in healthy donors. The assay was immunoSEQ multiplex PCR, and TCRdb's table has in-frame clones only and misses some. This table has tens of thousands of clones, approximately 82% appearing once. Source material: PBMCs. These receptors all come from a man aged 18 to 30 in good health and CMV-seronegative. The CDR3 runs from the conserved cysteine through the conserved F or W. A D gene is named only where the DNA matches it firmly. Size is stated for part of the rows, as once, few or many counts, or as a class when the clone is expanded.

cdr3_aa: CASSKGLAGPYNEQFF; cdr3_nt: TGTGCCAGCAGCAAAGGACTAGCGGGACCATACAATGAGCAGTTCTTC; v_call: TRBV2; j_call: TRBJ2-1; clone_size: NA; d_call: TRBD2
cdr3_aa: CASSEMGRGRTDTQYF; cdr3_nt: TGTGCCAGCAGTGAAATGGGCAGGGGGCGGACAGATACGCAGTATTTT; v_call: TRBV6-1; j_call: TRBJ2-3; clone_size: NA; d_call: TRBD1
cdr3_aa: CASSLTGGYGYTF; cdr3_nt: TGTGCCAGCAGTTTAACAGGGGGATATGGCTACACCTTC; v_call: TRBV28; j_call: TRBJ1-2; clone_size: NA; d_call: TRBD1
cdr3_aa: CASSLLAGGSYEQYF; cdr3_nt: TGTGCCAGCAGCTTACTGGCGGGGGGTTCTTACGAGCAGTACTTC; v_call: TRBV7-3; j_call: TRBJ2-7; clone_size: NA; d_call: TRBD2
cdr3_aa: CASSSRTGYYGYTF; cdr3_nt: TGTGCCAGCAGTTCACGGACAGGGTACTATGGCTACACCTTC; v_call: TRBV28; j_call: TRBJ1-2; clone_size: NA; d_call: TRBD1
cdr3_aa: CASSLTAGSATQYF; cdr3_nt: TGTGCCAGCAGTTTAACCGCAGGGTCGGCGACCCAGTACTTC; v_call: TRBV28; j_call: TRBJ2-5; clone_size: NA; d_call: NA
cdr3_aa: CASSLRESRDQPQHF; cdr3_nt: TGTGCCAGCAGCTTAAGGGAGTCAAGGGATCAGCCCCAGCATTTT; v_call: TRBV7-2; j_call: TRBJ1-5; clone_size: NA; d_call: NA
cdr3_aa: CACGGGEEGRETQYF; cdr3_nt: TGTGCCTGTGGGGGAGGTGAAGAGGGAAGAGAGACCCAGTACTTC; v_call: TRBV30; j_call: TRBJ2-5; clone_size: NA; d_call: NA
cdr3_aa: CASSPVEGNYGYTF; cdr3_nt: TGCGCCAGCAGCCCGGTAGAGGGAAACTATGGCTACACCTTC; v_call: TRBV5-1; j_call: TRBJ1-2; clone_size: once; d_call: NA
cdr3_aa: CASSEGQYNEKLFF; cdr3_nt: TGTGCCAGCAGTGAAGGCCAGTATAATGAAAAACTGTTTTTT; v_call: TRBV2; j_call: TRBJ1-4; clone_size: NA; d_call: NA
cdr3_aa: CASSHREPWGYTEAFF; cdr3_nt: TGTGCCAGCAGTCACAGGGAGCCGTGGGGCTACACTGAAGCTTTCTTT; v_call: TRBV28; j_call: TRBJ1-1; clone_size: NA; d_call: NA
cdr3_aa: CASSSNTGVNTEAFF; cdr3_nt: TGTGCCAGCAGCTCAAACACAGGGGTTAACACTGAAGCTTTCTTT; v_call: TRBV7-9; j_call: TRBJ1-1; clone_size: NA; d_call: TRBD1
cdr3_aa: CASSEVWTGSYEQYF; cdr3_nt: TGTGCCAGCAGTGAAGTATGGACTGGTTCCTACGAGCAGTACTTC; v_call: TRBV2; j_call: TRBJ2-7; clone_size: NA; d_call: NA
cdr3_aa: CASSYTRGGQETQYF; cdr3_nt: TGTGCCAGCAGTTATACCAGGGGTGGGCAAGAGACCCAGTACTTC; v_call: TRBV6-5; j_call: TRBJ2-5; clone_size: once; d_call: NA
cdr3_aa: CASSFGGSPGTQYF; cdr3_nt: TGTGCCAGCAGCTTTGGTGGCAGTCCGGGGACCCAGTACTTC; v_call: TRBV7-9; j_call: TRBJ2-5; clone_size: NA; d_call: NA
cdr3_aa: CASSWGDRRNEQFF; cdr3_nt: TGCGCCAGCAGCTGGGGGGACAGGCGGAATGAGCAGTTCTTC; v_call: TRBV5-1; j_call: TRBJ2-1; clone_size: NA; d_call: TRBD1
cdr3_aa: CASSFSAGSSYEQYF; cdr3_nt: TGTGCCAGCTCATTTTCAGCGGGGAGCTCCTACGAGCAGTACTTC; v_call: TRBV18; j_call: TRBJ2-7; clone_size: NA; d_call: TRBD2
cdr3_aa: CASSDGGYEQYF; cdr3_nt: TGTGCCAGCAGTGACGGGGGGTACGAGCAGTACTTC; v_call: TRBV6-5; j_call: TRBJ2-7; clone_size: NA; d_call: TRBD2
cdr3_aa: CASRDRERDTQYF; cdr3_nt: TGTGCCAGCAGGGACAGGGAAAGAGATACGCAGTATTTT; v_call: TRBV5-4; j_call: TRBJ2-3; clone_size: NA; d_call: TRBD1
cdr3_aa: CASSLRNQPQNF; cdr3_nt: TGTGCCAGCAGTTTGCGGAATCAGCCCCAGAATTTT; v_call: TRBV28; j_call: TRBJ1-5; clone_size: NA; d_call: NA
cdr3_aa: CASSVTGTGNYEQYF; cdr3_nt: TGTGCCAGCAGCGTGACCGGGACTGGGAACTACGAGCAGTACTTC; v_call: TRBV7-8; j_call: TRBJ2-7; clone_size: NA; d_call: NA
cdr3_aa: CASSQARAGSNYGYTF; cdr3_nt: TGTGCCAGCAGCCAAGCTCGAGCGGGTTCGAACTATGGCTACACCTTC; v_call: TRBV14; j_call: TRBJ1-2; clone_size: NA; d_call: NA
cdr3_aa: CASSGTGDTEAFF; cdr3_nt: TGCGCCAGCAGCGGCACAGGGGACACTGAAGCTTTCTTT; v_call: TRBV5-1; j_call: TRBJ1-1; clone_size: NA; d_call: TRBD1
cdr3_aa: CSVEEPGTTADTQYF; cdr3_nt: TGCAGCGTTGAAGAACCCGGGACAACCGCAGATACGCAGTATTTT; v_call: TRBV29-1; j_call: TRBJ2-3; clone_size: few; d_call: NA
cdr3_aa: CASSSPPVATEQFF; cdr3_nt: TGTGCCAGCAGCTCACCTCCCGTAGCCACTGAGCAGTTCTTC; v_call: TRBV6-6; j_call: TRBJ2-1; clone_size: NA; d_call: NA
cdr3_aa: CASSLGGAGNQPQHF; cdr3_nt: TGTGCCAGCAGCCTGGGGGGGGCCGGCAATCAGCCCCAGCATTTT; v_call: TRBV7-2; j_call: TRBJ1-5; clone_size: NA; d_call: NA
cdr3_aa: CASSDRRNTEAFF; cdr3_nt: TGTGCCAGCAGCGACAGGAGGAACACTGAAGCTTTCTTT; v_call: TRBV6-6; j_call: TRBJ1-1; clone_size: NA; d_call: NA
cdr3_aa: CASSIRGAEAFF; cdr3_nt: TGTGCCAGCAGTATACGGGGGGCTGAAGCTTTCTTT; v_call: TRBV27; j_call: TRBJ1-1; clone_size: NA; d_call: NA
cdr3_aa: CASSQVQEGAVVTEAFF; cdr3_nt: TGTGCCAGCAGCCAAGTACAGGAGGGGGCAGTTGTTACTGAAGCTTTCTTT; v_call: TRBV14; j_call: TRBJ1-1; clone_size: NA; d_call: TRBD1
cdr3_aa: CASSAGFSGGYTF; cdr3_nt: TGTGCCAGCAGTGCAGGGTTTTCAGGTGGCTACACCTTC; v_call: TRBV6-4; j_call: TRBJ1-2; clone_size: NA; d_call: NA
cdr3_aa: CSVETGAIPVYNEQFF; cdr3_nt: TGCAGCGTTGAAACAGGGGCAATTCCCGTCTACAATGAGCAGTTCTTC; v_call: TRBV29-1; j_call: TRBJ2-1; clone_size: NA; d_call: TRBD1
cdr3_aa: CASPSDRGQHQPQHF; cdr3_nt: TGCGCCAGCCCATCGGACAGGGGGCAACATCAGCCCCAGCATTTT; v_call: TRBV10-1; j_call: TRBJ1-5; clone_size: NA; d_call: TRBD1
cdr3_aa: CASSQLAGTEAFF; cdr3_nt: TGCGCCAGCAGTCAGTTGGCAGGCACTGAAGCTTTCTTT; v_call: TRBV4-1; j_call: TRBJ1-1; clone_size: NA; d_call: NA
cdr3_aa: CASSRGIGETQYF; cdr3_nt: TGTGCCAGCAGCAGGGGAATCGGGGAGACCCAGTACTTC; v_call: TRBV7-2; j_call: TRBJ2-5; clone_size: NA; d_call: NA
cdr3_aa: CASSQDFAGMSPLHF; cdr3_nt: TGCGCCAGCAGCCAAGACTTTGCGGGGATGTCACCCCTCCACTTT; v_call: TRBV4-3; j_call: TRBJ1-6; clone_size: NA; d_call: NA
cdr3_aa: CASSEIAGAMAETQYF; cdr3_nt: TGCGCCAGCAGTGAGATAGCGGGGGCCATGGCGGAGACCCAGTACTTC; v_call: TRBV10-1; j_call: TRBJ2-5; clone_size: NA; d_call: TRBD2
cdr3_aa: CASSGSSYEQYF; cdr3_nt: TGCGCCAGCAGCGGGAGCTCCTACGAGCAGTACTTC; v_call: TRBV5-1; j_call: TRBJ2-7; clone_size: few; d_call: NA
cdr3_aa: CASSRTVHKETQYF; cdr3_nt: TGTGCCAGCAGCAGGACAGTTCATAAAGAGACCCAGTACTTC; v_call: TRBV4-2; j_call: TRBJ2-5; clone_size: NA; d_call: NA
cdr3_aa: CASSLNTEAFF; cdr3_nt: TGTGCCAGCAGCCTTAACACTGAAGCTTTCTTT; v_call: TRBV13; j_call: TRBJ1-1; clone_size: NA; d_call: NA
cdr3_aa: CASSQDRGTYEQYF; cdr3_nt: TGCGCCAGCAGCCAGGACAGGGGCACCTACGAGCAGTACTTC; v_call: TRBV4-3; j_call: TRBJ2-7; clone_size: NA; d_call: TRBD1
cdr3_aa: CASSEALGTGEETQYF; cdr3_nt: TGTGCCAGCAGTGAAGCGCTTGGGACAGGGGAAGAGACCCAGTACTTC; v_call: TRBV2; j_call: TRBJ2-5; clone_size: few; d_call: TRBD1
cdr3_aa: CASSVDRAVGYTF; cdr3_nt: TGTGCCAGCAGTGTGGACAGGGCGGTTGGCTACACCTTC; v_call: TRBV28; j_call: TRBJ1-2; clone_size: NA; d_call: TRBD1